These 31 T cell receptor beta chains came from one sample sequenced in a study of T cells in Graves' hyperthyroidism and ophthalmopathy. RNA transcripts gave rise to amplified TCR beta CDR3 regions. A set of HTBI primers served as the primers for a first-round RT-PCR of the TCR CDR3. Via MiXCR, TCRdb re-called the multiplex PCR reads, giving one row per CDR3 protein. Here the sample spans a few hundred thousand distinct CDR3 sequences, around an eighth being singletons. The sample taken for sequencing was blood. These receptors all stem from a man in his thirties or forties with Graves' hyperthyroidism that later progressed to Graves' ophthalmopathy.

On this clonotype itself: The junction and the germline gene differ at one end; a read error may be behind it. This chain joins TRBV7-9 and TRBJ2-1, with 9 bases fitting TRBD2. The germline V gene encodes CDR1 SEHNR and CDR2 FQNEAQ (reference sequence). The CDR3 contains 16 residues. CDR3 residues: CAGSLLAGGQYNEQFF. The CDR3 coding sequence is TGTGCCGGCAGCTTACTCGCGGGGGGGCAGTACAATGAGCAGTTCTTC.

The chain links TRBV10-3 to TRBJ1-2, with unresolved D. CDR3 length: 14 residues. V was clipped by 0 bases and J by 2 bases, with 7 bases between them. The germline V gene encodes CDR1 ENHRY and CDR2 SYGVKD. Here the CDR3 reads CAISESPGNYGYTF. CDR3 in DNA: TGTGCCATCAGTGAGTCCCCCGGGAACTATGGCTACACCTTC.

This clonotype was observed at least ten times. The chain recombines TRBV11-2 with TRBJ2-7; TRBD1 aligns across 7 bases. Germline V gene lookup returns CDR1 SGHAT and CDR2 FQNNGV. CDR3 length: 15 amino acids. Unmatched junction bases numbered 5, after V lost 1 base and J lost 2 bases. CDR3 residues: CASSLGAGTAYEQYF. CDR3 sequence (DNA): TGTGCCAGCAGCTTAGGGGCTGGGACAGCCTACGAGCAGTACTTC.

This clonotype has a handful of counts. The gene calls are TRBV3-1 and TRBJ2-1, with 8 nucleotides matching TRBD2. J was trimmed by 10 bases and V by 3 bases; bases with no gene match: 5. Germline loops: CDR1 LGHDT, CDR2 YNNKEL (reference sequence). CDR3 length equals 13 residues. For the CDR3, the DNA is TGTGCCAGCAGCCACCCGGGGGGGGTAGAGCAGTTCTTC. Protein sequence: CASSHPGGVEQFF.

This clonotype was recorded many times. The J gene is TRBJ2-1, the V gene TRBV7-8; 15 nucleotides match TRBD2. The CDR3 runs to 18 residues. V was clipped by 5 bases and J by 9 bases; unmatched bases: 14. Germline CDR1 is SGHVS and CDR2 is FQNEAQ. The CDR3 region has the DNA TGTGCCAGCAGCCCGAGCCGGAAGGGACTAGCGGGGGGTCTTGAGCAGTTCTTC. Protein: CASSPSRKGLAGGLEQFF.

This clonotype was counted between two and nine times. V is TRBV12-3 or TRBV12-4 and J is TRBJ2-5, with 9 bases that match TRBD1. The trim removed 5 bases at V and 2 bases at J, leaving 6 bases unmatched. The CDR3 has 15 amino acids. The chain's CDR3 is CASSPGQGRQETQYF. The CDR3 DNA reads TGTGCCAGCAGTCCGGGACAGGGCCGTCAAGAGACCCAGTACTTC.

This clonotype has a count of ten or more. This chain uses TRBV7-9 with TRBJ2-7; TRBD1 aligns across 8 bases. The CDR3 spans 15 residues. Per germline, CDR1 SEHNR and CDR2 FQNEAQ (reference sequence). V was pared by 4 bases and J by 0 bases, with 5 bases of the junction left unmatched. CDR3 protein: CASSSQTGASYEQYF. In DNA form, the CDR3 reads TGTGCCAGCAGCTCACAGACAGGGGCCTCCTACGAGCAGTACTTC. Full variable domain (remainder filled in from reference TRBV7-9 and TRBJ2-7): DTGVSQNPRHKITKRGQNVTFRCDPISEHNRLYWYRQTLGQGPEFLTYFQNEAQLEKSRLLSDRFSAERPKGSFSTLEIQRTEQGDSAMYLCASSSQTGASYEQYFGPGTRLTVT.

This clonotype has just a few counts. The chain uses TRBV20-1 and TRBJ1-6; 7 bases line up with TRBD1. Germline assignment: CDR1 DFQATT and CDR2 SNEGSKA (reference sequence). V trimming: 0 bases; J trimming: 0 bases; junction bases outside the gene matches: 11. The CDR3 extends over 19 amino acids. For the CDR3, the DNA is TGCAGTGCTAGAGATGCTTGGGGACAGTGGAGCTCCTATAATTCACCCCTCCACTTT. It yields the protein CSARDAWGQWSSYNSPLHF.

At least ten counts were recorded for this clonotype. V and J are TRBV27 and TRBJ1-3; D may be TRBD1 (5 bases). V lost 4 bases to trimming and J lost 2 bases, with 6 bases between them. CDR1 MNHEY and CDR2 SMNVEV come from the germline V gene (reference sequence). The CDR3 loop spans 13 amino acids. The CDR3 is CASSSGPGNTIYF. The CDR3 coding sequence is TGTGCCAGCAGTTCGGGACCTGGAAACACCATATATTTT.

The chain links TRBV29-1 to TRBJ2-3; 10 bases match TRBD2. CDR1 is SQVTM, CDR2 ANQGSEA, per germline. This CDR3 spans 14 amino acids. In DNA form, the CDR3 reads TGCAGTGTAGCGGGGGGCCTTGCATTGGATACGCAGTATTTT. Its protein is CSVAGGLALDTQYF.

This clonotype turned up a few times. The chain combines TRBV3-1 with TRBJ2-3; either TRBD1 or TRBD2 may supply D (5 bases each). CDR1 is LGHDT and CDR2 is YNNKEL in the germline V gene (reference sequence). The CDR3 has 16 amino acids. V gave up 5 bases and J gave up 2 bases, with 17 bases separating them. Here the CDR3 DNA reads TGTGCCAGCAGCTTAGACCGGGACCTATACACAGATACGCAGTATTTT. It codes for CASSLDRDLYTDTQYF.

This clonotype was seen at least ten times. The CDR3 DNA sequence: TGTGCCAGCACAAACGACAACTACAATGAGCAGTTCTTC. It encodes CASTNDNYNEQFF. This chain links TRBV12-3 or TRBV12-4 with TRBJ2-1; D unclear. This CDR3 comprises 13 residues. The V end was cut by 7 bases, the J end by 3 bases, with 10 bases between.

This clonotype was found many times. The rearrangement links TRBV27 to TRBJ2-7; D may be TRBD1 (6 bases). The V end lost 6 bases, the J end lost 3 bases, and 15 bases lay between the germline ends. There are 14 residues in the CDR3. Germline V gene data show CDR1 as MNHEY and CDR2 as SMNVEV (reference sequence). CDR3 sequence (DNA): TGTGCCAGCAGCCCCGGGACACTACACTACGAGCAGTACTTC. Translating gives CASSPGTLHYEQYF.

Many counts were recorded for this clonotype. The chain has TRBV12-5 and TRBJ2-2, with D possibly matching TRBD1 (6 bases). Germline V CDR1 and CDR2: LGHNT, FRNRAP. The CDR3 is made up of 17 amino acids. V lost 2 bases, J lost 2 bases, and 15 bases lay in between. The chain's CDR3 is CASGLPSQGSNTGELFF. The CDR3 DNA reads as TGTGCTAGTGGTTTGCCGTCCCAGGGGTCCAACACCGGGGAGCTGTTTTTT.

The chain carries TRBV30 and TRBJ2-4; D may correspond to TRBD1 or TRBD2 (6 bases each). V shed 2 bases and J shed 6 bases, with 14 bases lying between them. This CDR3 contains 14 residues. CDR1 and CDR2 (germline): GTSNPN, SVGIG (reference sequence). The CDR3 reads CAWSPGHGGNIQYF. The CDR3 bases are TGTGCCTGGAGTCCGGGACACGGGGGAAACATTCAGTACTTC.

Only a few counts were recorded for this clonotype. The chain carries TRBV9 and TRBJ2-1; tentatively, D is TRBD1 or TRBD2 (5 bases each). V dropped 4 bases and J dropped 4 bases, with 12 bases sitting between them. The length of the CDR3 is 14 residues. Per the germline V gene, CDR1 is SGDLS and CDR2 is YYNGEE. CDR3 DNA sequence: TGTGCCAGCAGCACTGGGACCACGTACAATGAGCAGTTCTTC. It translates to CASSTGTTYNEQFF.

At least ten counts were recorded for this clonotype. J is TRBJ2-7 and V is TRBV28; D is unclear. Between the trimmed V and J ends, which lost 9 bases and 2 bases, there was a span of 14 bases. CDR1 MDHEN and CDR2 SYDVKM come from the germline V gene. CDR3 length equals 13 residues. CDR3 region: CASTGHPTYEQYF. The CDR3, as DNA: TGTGCCAGTACCGGGCATCCAACCTACGAGCAGTACTTC.

This clonotype was detected ten times or more. The J gene is TRBJ2-7, the V gene TRBV3-1; D call uncertain. V lost 4 bases, J lost 2 bases, and 6 bases lay in between. This CDR3 is built from 12 residues. CDR1 is LGHDT, CDR2 YNNKEL, per germline (reference sequence). In DNA form, the CDR3 reads TGTGCCAGCAGCCGGCAGACCTACGAGCAGTACTTC. It is translated as CASSRQTYEQYF.

V usage is TRBV6-1 and J usage is TRBJ1-2, with a possible D match to TRBD1 (5 bases). There are 13 residues in the CDR3. Germline V lookup: CDR1 MNHNS, CDR2 SASEGT. V dropped 7 bases and J dropped 1 base, with 10 bases sitting between them. The CDR3 sequence: CASIKTVNYGYTF. In nucleotides, the CDR3 is TGTGCCAGCATCAAGACAGTTAACTATGGCTACACCTTC.

V usage is TRBV4-1 and J usage is TRBJ2-3; no clear D. CDR1 is MGHRA and CDR2 is YSYEKL in the germline V gene. V was cut by 0 bases and J by 7 bases, with 14 bases left in between. There are 15 residues in the CDR3. The CDR3 nucleotides read TGCGCCAGCAGCCAAGATAGGTCCGCTGGTCATACGCAGTATTTT. Amino acid sequence: CASSQDRSAGHTQYF.

This clonotype was seen many times. This chain joins TRBV2 and TRBJ2-3; D call uncertain. From germline, CDR1 is SNHLY and CDR2 FYNNEI. Trimming shortened V by 8 bases and J by 4 bases, and 13 bases separated the two germline ends. This CDR3 has 13 residues. The CDR3 loop is CASSSDVPDTQYF. The CDR3 DNA follows: TGTGCCAGCTCCTCGGACGTGCCAGATACGCAGTATTTT.

At least ten counts were recorded for this clonotype. CDR3 residues: CASSYRGAPYNSPLHF. The CDR3 region has the DNA TGTGCCAGCAGTTATAGGGGGGCCCCCTATAATTCACCCCTCCACTTT. J is TRBJ1-6 and V is TRBV6-9; perhaps TRBD1 as D (6 bases). Trimming shortened V by 2 bases and J by 2 bases, and 10 bases separated the two germline ends. Germline-derived CDR1 and CDR2 are MNHGY and SVAAGI. The CDR3 is made up of 16 amino acids.

This clonotype has at least ten counts. CDR3 amino acids: CASSLGTNYYEQYF. The CDR3 DNA reads as TGCGCCAGCAGCTTGGGGACGAACTACTACGAGCAGTACTTC. The chain has TRBV5-1 and TRBJ2-7; the D is unclear. Deletions cut 0 bases from V and 3 bases from J, with 10 bases between. The germline V gene encodes CDR1 SGHRS and CDR2 YFSETQ. The CDR3 loop spans 14 amino acids.

There are a few counts of this clonotype. The chain uses TRBV12-3 or TRBV12-4 and TRBJ2-2; the D is unclear. V was pared by 7 bases and J by 6 bases, with 12 bases between. The CDR3 sequence is 13 residues long. The CDR3 protein is CASTNGQAGELFF. CDR3 in DNA: TGTGCCAGCACCAACGGTCAGGCCGGGGAGCTGTTTTTT.

This clonotype was detected ten times or more. The chain joins TRBV27 to TRBJ1-5; D unclear. CDR1 is MNHEY and CDR2 is SMNVEV in the germline V gene (reference sequence). The V and J ends lost 6 bases and 0 bases respectively, with 6 bases between them. This CDR3 region has 13 residues. CDR3 nucleotides: TGTGCCAGCAGACAGAATAGCAATCAGCCCCAGCATTTT. Its translation: CASRQNSNQPQHF.

This clonotype was observed many times. V is TRBV20-1 and J is TRBJ1-2, with D possibly being TRBD1 (6 bases). CDR1 DFQATT and CDR2 SNEGSKA come from the germline V gene (reference sequence). This CDR3 has 16 residues. Trimming stripped 3 bases from V and 5 bases from J, with 22 bases between. This chain's CDR3 is CSARWPGAILGYGYTF. The CDR3 DNA reads TGCAGTGCTAGGTGGCCAGGGGCCATCCTAGGATATGGCTACACCTTC.

The chain links TRBV20-1 to TRBJ2-7, with D perhaps being TRBD1 or TRBD2 (5 bases each). The V end lost 3 bases, the J end lost 5 bases, and 14 bases lay between the germline ends. Germline V CDR1 and CDR2: DFQATT, SNEGSKA (reference sequence). The CDR3 runs 13 residues. Here the CDR3 DNA reads TGCAGTGCTAGCCGAAGGGACCTGGACGAGCAGTACTTC. Its translation is CSASRRDLDEQYF.

This clonotype was observed at least ten times. This chain links TRBV14 with TRBJ1-1; D gene uncertain. The CDR3 spans 13 residues. V was cut by 8 bases and J by 2 bases, with 12 bases left in between. From germline, CDR1 is SGHDN and CDR2 FVKESK. CDR3 in DNA: TGTGCCAGCTCGGACGGGATAAACACTGAAGCTTTCTTT. It specifies CASSDGINTEAFF.

This clonotype appeared many times. The CDR3 DNA reads TGTGCCAGCAGCTTCGGCCCTAGTCAAGAGACCCAGTACTTC. Translated, it gives CASSFGPSQETQYF. This rearrangement joins TRBV7-2 to TRBJ2-5; D is uncertain. The CDR3 length is 14 residues. Looked up from germline, CDR1 is SGHTA and CDR2 is FQGNSA. V was cut by 3 bases and J by 2 bases, with 10 bases left in between.

As concerns this clonotype: Just one base apart from a much larger clone, this may be a read error. The V and J genes are TRBV6-5 and TRBJ1-5, with unresolved D. The ends were cut back, 2 bases at V and 1 base at J, with 3 bases in the middle. Germline CDR1 MNHEY, CDR2 SVGAGI. The CDR3 covers 13 residues. The CDR3 sequence is CASSYESNQPQHF. In DNA, the CDR3 is TGTGCCAGCAGTTACGAAAGCAATCAGCCCCAGCATTTT.

This clonotype was observed a handful of times. The chain employs TRBV19 and TRBJ1-1; no clear D gene. This CDR3 spans 15 amino acids. CDR1 and CDR2 (germline): LNHDA, SQIVND (reference sequence). V lost 5 bases and J 6 bases, leaving 19 bases between the germline ends. This CDR3 is CASSPRREGRAEAFF. CDR3 nucleotide sequence: TGTGCCAGTAGTCCCCGGCGGGAGGGCAGAGCTGAAGCTTTCTTT.